This is a list of T cell receptor beta chains from one sample in a study of blood T cells in healthy people across ages. TCRdb recomputed calls from the 5' RACE reads with MiXCR, one row per CDR3 protein. The sample records roughly 1.9 million distinct CDR3 sequences, 39% being singletons. The sequencing input was blood. The receptors come from a human donor in good health. Both conserved end residues are part of each CDR3. The order of the fields is D gene, clone size, J gene, V gene, CDR3 DNA, CDR3 protein. A D gene is named only where the DNA matches it firmly. Only part of the rows carry a size: once, few, many, or a class if the clone is expanded.

D: NA
size: many
J: TRBJ1-2
V: TRBV28
DNA: TGTGCCAGCAGTTTAGGACAGACCTATGGCTACACCTTC
CDR3: CASSLGQTYGYTF

D: NA
size: NA
J: TRBJ2-1
V: TRBV24-1
DNA: TGTGCCACCAGTGAAACAGGCTACTCCTACAATGAGCAGTTCTTC
CDR3: CATSETGYSYNEQFF

D: TRBD2
size: few
J: TRBJ2-5
V: TRBV5-1
DNA: TGCGCCAGCAGCTTGGGATTCACTAGCGGACAAGAGACCCAGTACTTC
CDR3: CASSLGFTSGQETQYF

D: NA
size: NA
J: TRBJ1-4
V: TRBV7-2
DNA: TGTGCCAGCAGCCCACCCAGGGTCTCCTGGGGTGAAAAACTGTTTTTT
CDR3: CASSPPRVSWGEKLFF

D: TRBD2
size: few
J: TRBJ2-4
V: TRBV6-2/TRBV6-3
DNA: TGTGCCAGCAGTTACGCGCTAGCGGGGCATGCGGCCAAAAACATTCAGTACTTC
CDR3: CASSYALAGHAAKNIQYF

D: NA
size: NA
J: TRBJ1-2
V: TRBV4-3
DNA: TGCGCCAGCAGCCGGGCCTCGGGGGGGGCCTATGGCTACACCTTC
CDR3: CASSRASGGAYGYTF

D: NA
size: NA
J: TRBJ2-1
V: TRBV20-1
DNA: TGCAGTGCTTTCGGGGCAGAATCGGGCAATGAGCAGTTCTTC
CDR3: CSAFGAESGNEQFF

D: NA
size: few
J: TRBJ2-1
V: TRBV10-3
DNA: TGTGCCATCCAAGAGAACAATGAGCAGTTCTTC
CDR3: CAIQENNEQFF

D: TRBD2
size: few
J: TRBJ2-7
V: TRBV12-3/TRBV12-4
DNA: TGTGCCAGCAGCTGGGGACTAGCGGGGGGCCGTTCCTACGAGCAGTACTTC
CDR3: CASSWGLAGGRSYEQYF

D: NA
size: few
J: TRBJ2-7
V: TRBV5-1
DNA: TGCGCCAGCAGCTCCCCCAGCCAATACGAGCAGTACTTC
CDR3: CASSSPSQYEQYF

D: NA
size: once
J: TRBJ2-7
V: TRBV25-1
DNA: TGTGCCAGCAGTCATCTGGGGTCCGGCTACGAGCAGTACTTC
CDR3: CASSHLGSGYEQYF

D: TRBD2
size: NA
J: TRBJ2-7
V: TRBV5-1
DNA: TGCGCCAGCAGCTTGGCCTCTAGCGGGGAATTATACGAGCAGTACTTC
CDR3: CASSLASSGELYEQYF

D: NA
size: NA
J: TRBJ2-3
V: TRBV6-5
DNA: TGTGCCAGCAGTATCGGGTCCCCTGGAGATACGCAGTATTTT
CDR3: CASSIGSPGDTQYF

D: NA
size: NA
J: TRBJ1-1
V: TRBV12-3/TRBV12-4
DNA: TGTGCCAGCAACTTCCGGGGAAATGAAGCTTTCTTT
CDR3: CASNFRGNEAFF

D: NA
size: many
J: TRBJ2-5
V: TRBV20-1
DNA: TGCAGTGCTAGACCCCCGGGGGTAGGGCCAGAGACCCAGTACTTC
CDR3: CSARPPGVGPETQYF